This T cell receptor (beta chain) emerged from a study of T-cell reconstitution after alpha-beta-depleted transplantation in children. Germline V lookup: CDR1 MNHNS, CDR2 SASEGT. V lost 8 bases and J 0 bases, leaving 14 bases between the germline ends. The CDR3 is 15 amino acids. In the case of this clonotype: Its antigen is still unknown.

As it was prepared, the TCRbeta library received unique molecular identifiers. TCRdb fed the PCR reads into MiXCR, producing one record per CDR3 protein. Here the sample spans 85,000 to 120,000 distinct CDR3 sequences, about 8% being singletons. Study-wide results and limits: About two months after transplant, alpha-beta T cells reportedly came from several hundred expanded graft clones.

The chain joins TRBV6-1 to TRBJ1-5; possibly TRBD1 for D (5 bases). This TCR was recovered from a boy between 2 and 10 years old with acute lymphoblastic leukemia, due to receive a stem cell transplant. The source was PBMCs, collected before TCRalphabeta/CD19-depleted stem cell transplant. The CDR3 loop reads CASGRGDFSNQPQHF. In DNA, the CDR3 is TGTGCCAGCGGACGAGGGGATTTTAGCAATCAGCCCCAGCATTTT.